This T cell receptor beta chain stems from a study of shared clonotypes between healthy human individuals. Study results and caveats: When compared with the clonotypes that were shared by all four sorted-subset donors, the non-shared clonotypes turned out to have lower generation probabilities. In general, naive subsets displayed greater estimated richness than memory subsets did. Naive CD4 clonotype sharing across a handful of donors was around 5%.

CD45RO-negative, CCR7-positively selected cells formed the naive CD8 fraction, excluding terminally differentiated effector memory CD45RA+ cells. About this clone: Its antigen is not identified.

Genomic DNA of every subset was divided equally among multiple immunoSEQ plates. TCRdb's copy holds only in-frame clones and misses some; the assay was immunoSEQ multiplex PCR. The table has about 550,000 clones, just under 97% seen once. This CDR3 has 16 amino acids. The germline CDR1 and CDR2 sequences are MDHEN and SYDVKM. V gave up 1 base and J gave up 6 bases; unmatched junction bases: 7. The sequence derives from a woman aged 25-40 years in good health. The material sequenced was naive CD8+ T cells sorted from blood. The genes are TRBV28 and TRBJ2-2; the match to TRBD1 covers 8 bases. The CDR3 DNA reads TGTGCCAGCAGTTTATTTGGACAGGGACTTTCCGGGGAGCTGTTTTTT. Translating it yields CASSLFGQGLSGELFF. Complete variable domain (other parts from reference TRBV28 and TRBJ2-2): DVKVTQSSRYLVKRTGEKVFLECVQDMDHENMFWYRQDPGLGLRLIYFSYDVKMKEKGDIPEGYSVSREKKERFSLILESASTNQTSMYLCASSLFGQGLSGELFFGEGSRLTVL.